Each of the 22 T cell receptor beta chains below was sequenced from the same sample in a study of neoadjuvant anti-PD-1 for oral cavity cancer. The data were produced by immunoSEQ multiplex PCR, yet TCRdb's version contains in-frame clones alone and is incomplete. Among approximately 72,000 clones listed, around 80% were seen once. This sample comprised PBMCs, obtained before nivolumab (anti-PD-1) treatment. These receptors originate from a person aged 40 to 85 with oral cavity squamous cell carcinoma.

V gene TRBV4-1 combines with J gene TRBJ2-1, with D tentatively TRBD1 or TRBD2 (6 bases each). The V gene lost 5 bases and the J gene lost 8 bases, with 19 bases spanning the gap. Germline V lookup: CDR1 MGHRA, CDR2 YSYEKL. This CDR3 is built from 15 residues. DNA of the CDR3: TGCGCCAGCAGCGCCTCTAGGGGGGATGGTGATGAGCAGTTCTTC. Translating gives CASSASRGDGDEQFF.

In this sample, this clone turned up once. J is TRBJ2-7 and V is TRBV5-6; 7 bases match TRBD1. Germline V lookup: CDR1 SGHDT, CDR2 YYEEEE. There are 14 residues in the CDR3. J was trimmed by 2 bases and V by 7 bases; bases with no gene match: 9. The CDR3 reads CASGSYRGPYEQYF. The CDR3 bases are TGTGCCAGCGGTTCGTACAGGGGCCCCTACGAGCAGTACTTC.

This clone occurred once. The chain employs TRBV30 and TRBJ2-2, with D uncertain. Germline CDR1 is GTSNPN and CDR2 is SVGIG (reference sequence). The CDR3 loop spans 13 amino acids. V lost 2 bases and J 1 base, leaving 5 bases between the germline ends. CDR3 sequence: CAWSRQNTGELFF. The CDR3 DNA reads TGTGCCTGGAGTAGGCAGAACACCGGGGAGCTGTTTTTT.

The DNA for the CDR3 is TGTGCCAGCAGTTCGGGACAGGGGGGCCACGAGCAGTACTTC. Its translation: CASSSGQGGHEQYF. The chain carries TRBV27 and TRBJ2-7, with 11 bases fitting TRBD1. Germline assignment: CDR1 MNHEY and CDR2 SMNVEV (reference sequence). The ends lost 4 bases at V and 5 bases at J; junction bases unmatched: 4. The CDR3 has 14 amino acids.

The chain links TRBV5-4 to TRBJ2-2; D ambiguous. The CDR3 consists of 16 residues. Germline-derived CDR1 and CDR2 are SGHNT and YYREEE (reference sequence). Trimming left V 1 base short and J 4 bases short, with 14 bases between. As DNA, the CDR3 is TGTGCCAGCAGCTTGATGCTAATCGGGTCCACCGGGGAGCTGTTTTTT. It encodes CASSLMLIGSTGELFF.

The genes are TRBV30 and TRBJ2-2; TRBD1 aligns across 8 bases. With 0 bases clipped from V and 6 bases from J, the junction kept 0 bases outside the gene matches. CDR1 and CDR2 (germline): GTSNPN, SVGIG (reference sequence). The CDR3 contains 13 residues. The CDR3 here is CAWSVQGAGELFF. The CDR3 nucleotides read TGTGCCTGGAGTGTACAGGGGGCCGGGGAGCTGTTTTTT.

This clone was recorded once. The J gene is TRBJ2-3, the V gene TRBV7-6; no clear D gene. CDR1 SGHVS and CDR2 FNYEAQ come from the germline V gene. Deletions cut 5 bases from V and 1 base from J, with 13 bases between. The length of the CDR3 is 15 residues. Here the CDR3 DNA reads TGTGCCAGCAGCAACTGGCGGAGCCGCACAGATACGCAGTATTTT. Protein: CASSNWRSRTDTQYF.

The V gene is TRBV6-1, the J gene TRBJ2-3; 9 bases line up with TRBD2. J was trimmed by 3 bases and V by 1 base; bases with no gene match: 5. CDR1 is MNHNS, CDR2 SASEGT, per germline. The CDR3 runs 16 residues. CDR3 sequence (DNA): TGTGCCAGCAGTGAAGGAAGTAGCGGGAGAACAGATACGCAGTATTTT. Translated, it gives CASSEGSSGRTDTQYF.

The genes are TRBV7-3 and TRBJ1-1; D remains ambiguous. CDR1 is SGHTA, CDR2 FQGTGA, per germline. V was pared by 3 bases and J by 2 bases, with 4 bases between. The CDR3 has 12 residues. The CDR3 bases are TGTGCCAGCAGCTTCGGAAACACTGAAGCTTTCTTT. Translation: CASSFGNTEAFF.

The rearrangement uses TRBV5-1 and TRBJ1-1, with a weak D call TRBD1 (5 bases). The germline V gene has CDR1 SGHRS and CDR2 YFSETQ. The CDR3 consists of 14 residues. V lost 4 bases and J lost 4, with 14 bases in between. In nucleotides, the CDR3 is TGCGCCAGCAGCACCGGCAGGGCGGGCACTGAAGCTTTCTTT. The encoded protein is CASSTGRAGTEAFF.

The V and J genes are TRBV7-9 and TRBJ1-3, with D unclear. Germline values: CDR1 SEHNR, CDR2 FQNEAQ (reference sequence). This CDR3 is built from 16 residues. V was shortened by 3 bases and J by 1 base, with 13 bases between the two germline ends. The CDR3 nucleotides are TGTGCCAGCAGCTTCCCACTAGCTTATTCTGGAAACACCATATATTTT. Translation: CASSFPLAYSGNTIYF.

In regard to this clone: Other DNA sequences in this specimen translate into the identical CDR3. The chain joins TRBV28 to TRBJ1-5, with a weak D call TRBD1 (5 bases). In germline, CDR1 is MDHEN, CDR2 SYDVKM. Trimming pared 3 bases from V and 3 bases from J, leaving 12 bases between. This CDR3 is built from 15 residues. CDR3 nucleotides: TGTGCCAGCAGTTTTGGAGGGGTATCCAATCAGCCCCAGCATTTT. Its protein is CASSFGGVSNQPQHF.

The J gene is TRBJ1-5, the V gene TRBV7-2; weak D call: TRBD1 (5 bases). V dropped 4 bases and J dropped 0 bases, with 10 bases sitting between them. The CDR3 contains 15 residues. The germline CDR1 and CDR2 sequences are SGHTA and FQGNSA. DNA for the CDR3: TGTGCCAGCAGCTACAGGACATATAGCAATCAGCCCCAGCATTTT. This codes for CASSYRTYSNQPQHF.

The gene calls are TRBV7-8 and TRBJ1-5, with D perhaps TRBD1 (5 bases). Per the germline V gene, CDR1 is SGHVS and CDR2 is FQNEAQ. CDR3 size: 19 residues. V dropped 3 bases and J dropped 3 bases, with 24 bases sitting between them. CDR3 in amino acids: CASSFTPRTARGINQPQHF. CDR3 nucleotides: TGTGCCAGCAGCTTCACCCCCAGGACGGCAAGGGGTATCAATCAGCCCCAGCATTTT.

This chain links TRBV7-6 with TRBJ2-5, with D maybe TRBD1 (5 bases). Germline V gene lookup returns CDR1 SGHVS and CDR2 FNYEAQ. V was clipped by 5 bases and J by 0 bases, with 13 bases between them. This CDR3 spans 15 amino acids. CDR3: CASSQNWGYQETQYF. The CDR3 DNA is TGTGCCAGCAGCCAGAATTGGGGCTACCAAGAGACCCAGTACTTC.

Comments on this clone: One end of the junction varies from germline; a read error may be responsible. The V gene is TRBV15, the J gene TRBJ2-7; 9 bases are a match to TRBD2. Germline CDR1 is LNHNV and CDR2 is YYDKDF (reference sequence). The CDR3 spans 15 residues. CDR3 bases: TGTGCCACCAGCAGGGGAGCGGGACTAGCCTATGAGCAGTACTTC. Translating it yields CATSRGAGLAYEQYF. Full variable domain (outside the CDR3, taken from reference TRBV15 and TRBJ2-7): DAMVIQNPRYQVTQFGKPVTLSCSQTLNHNVMYWYQQKSSQAPKLLFHYYDKDFNNEADTPDNFQSRRPNTSFCFLDIRSPGLGDTAMYLCATSRGAGLAYEQYFGPGTRLTVT.

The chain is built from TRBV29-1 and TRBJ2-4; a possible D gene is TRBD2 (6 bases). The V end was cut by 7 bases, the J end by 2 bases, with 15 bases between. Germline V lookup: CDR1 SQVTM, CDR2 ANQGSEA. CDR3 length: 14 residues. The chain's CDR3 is CSALWGDTKNIQYF. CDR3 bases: TGCAGCGCCCTATGGGGGGATACCAAAAACATTCAGTACTTC.

The CDR3 DNA reads TGTGCCAGCAGTTTTAGGTTCGCGAACACCGGGGAGCTGTTTTTT. Translating it yields CASSFRFANTGELFF. J is TRBJ2-2 and V is TRBV27; D gene unclear. Trimming took off 3 bases at V and 0 bases at J, with 8 bases between the two ends. Germline V lookup: CDR1 MNHEY, CDR2 SMNVEV (reference sequence). The CDR3 sequence is 15 residues long.

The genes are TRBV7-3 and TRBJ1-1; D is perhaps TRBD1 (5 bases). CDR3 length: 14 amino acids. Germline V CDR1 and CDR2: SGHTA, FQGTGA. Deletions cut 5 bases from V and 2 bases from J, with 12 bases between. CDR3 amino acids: CASSPAGGNTEAFF. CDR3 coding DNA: TGTGCCAGCAGCCCGGCGGGGGGAAACACTGAAGCTTTCTTT.

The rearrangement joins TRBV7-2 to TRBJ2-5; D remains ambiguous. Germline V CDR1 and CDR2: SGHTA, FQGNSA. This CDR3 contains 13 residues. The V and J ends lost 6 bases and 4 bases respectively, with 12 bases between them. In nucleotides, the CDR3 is TGTGCCAGCAGTCTGGAGTTGGTAGAGACCCAGTACTTC. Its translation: CASSLELVETQYF.

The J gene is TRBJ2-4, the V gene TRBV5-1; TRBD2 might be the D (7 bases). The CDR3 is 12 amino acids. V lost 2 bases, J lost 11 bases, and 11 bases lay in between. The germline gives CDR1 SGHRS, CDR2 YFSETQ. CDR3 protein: CASSFGGPLQYF. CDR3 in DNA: TGCGCCAGCAGCTTCGGGGGGCCACTTCAGTACTTC. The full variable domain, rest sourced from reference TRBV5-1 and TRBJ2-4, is KAGVTQTPRYLIKTRGQQVTLSCSPISGHRSVSWYQQTPGQGLQFLFEYFSETQRNKGNFPGRFSGRQFSNSRSEMNVSTLELGDSALYLCASSFGGPLQYFGAGTRLSVL.

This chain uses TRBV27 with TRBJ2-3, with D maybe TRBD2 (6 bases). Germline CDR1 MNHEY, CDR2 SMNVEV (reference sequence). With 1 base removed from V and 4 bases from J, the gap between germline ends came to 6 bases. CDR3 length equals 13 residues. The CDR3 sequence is CASSLWDSDTQYF. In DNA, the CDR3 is TGTGCCAGCAGTTTATGGGACTCAGATACGCAGTATTTT.